The clone carrying this T cell receptor beta chain has more than one count but fewer than ten. Its target is unknown. The J segment lost 1 base and the V segment lost 3 bases, leaving 4 bases of the junction unmatched. Germline V lookup: CDR1 LGHNA, CDR2 YSLEER. The CDR3 is 17 amino acids. This specimen comes from a study of beta chain features in type 1 diabetes. Study outcomes and limitations: PCR might show a preference for shorter templates, equally across patients and controls.

Sequenced material consisted of expressed TCRB transcripts (all of the isolated RNA was reverse transcribed). Only in-frame clones appear in the TCRdb table, and some are missing; sequencing was by immunoSEQ multiplex PCR. The data hold 150,000 to 200,000 clones, with less than 9.5% observed a single time. Sequencing used central memory CD4+ T cells from blood. The gene calls are TRBV4-3 and TRBJ2-5; 14 bases align to TRBD2. The clonotype originates from a woman aged 18-30 years in good health. The CDR3, as DNA: TGCGCCAGCAGCCAGGCAGGACTAGCGGGGGGCCAAGAGACCCAGTACTTC. Protein: CASSQAGLAGGQETQYF.